The clone carrying this T cell receptor (beta chain) was seen at least ten times. The antigen remains unidentified. This entry belongs to a study of human T cells and chemical hapten exposure. Study-level findings and limits: Expanded TCR sets contained significantly more large CDR3 similarity clusters than controls. TCRs at a frequency above 1 in 1000 stayed unchanged with DPC sensitization.

Regarding time point: pre-sensitization, week 0. The treatment is: therapeutic diphenylcyclopropenone sensitization with weekly scalp DPC. Researchers sampled blood before each patch test went on. From germline, CDR1 is KGHSH and CDR2 LQKENI. The CDR3 has 13 residues. Trimming cost V 3 bases and J 6 bases, with 11 bases left between them. Individual cDNA molecules had unique molecular identifiers attached to them by the library. TCRdb passed the RACE reads through MiXCR, listing each CDR3 protein once. The sample lists more than 80,000 distinct CDR3 sequences, 10% to 13% occurring once. The V call is TRBV18, the J call TRBJ1-2; the D gene is possibly TRBD1 (6 bases). Source: whole blood, taken in connection with sensitization to the hapten diphenylcyclopropenone (DPC). The origin of this receptor is a woman between 55 and 75 years old with alopecia areata. Some clones in this sample may be carry-over from other donors' samples. The CDR3 nucleotides read TGTGCCAGCTCACCCGGACAGAACAATGGCTACACCTTC. It codes for CASSPGQNNGYTF.